This T cell receptor (beta chain) is from a study of shared clonotypes between healthy human individuals. As for the study in general: Each donor contributed plates that comprised three CD4 naive, three CD4 memory, two CD8 naive and one CD8 memory. The study, taken as a whole, reports: In contrast to clonotypes shared by all four donors, non-shared clonotypes had lower generation probabilities.

About this clone: The antigen is not known.

Measured with immunoSEQ multiplex PCR; TCRdb has only the in-frame clones, and not every one. The repertoire has more than 2 million clones, roughly 94% of them found once; the top ten carry about 1.1%. Naive CD8 cells were CD45RO-negative, positively selected for CCR7, excluding terminally differentiated effector memory CD45RA+ cells. The sequence was collected from a man between 18 and 35 years old in good health. The sequencing input was naive CD8+ T cells sorted from blood.

In DNA, the CDR3 is TGCGCCAGCAGCCAAACTCAAGACACCGGGGAGCTGTTTTTT. Residues: CASSQTQDTGELFF. V and J are TRBV4-3 and TRBJ2-2; D gene unclear. The CDR3 sequence is 14 residues long. Per germline, CDR1 LGHNA and CDR2 YSLEER. The V gene lost 2 bases and the J gene lost 3 bases, with 7 bases spanning the gap.